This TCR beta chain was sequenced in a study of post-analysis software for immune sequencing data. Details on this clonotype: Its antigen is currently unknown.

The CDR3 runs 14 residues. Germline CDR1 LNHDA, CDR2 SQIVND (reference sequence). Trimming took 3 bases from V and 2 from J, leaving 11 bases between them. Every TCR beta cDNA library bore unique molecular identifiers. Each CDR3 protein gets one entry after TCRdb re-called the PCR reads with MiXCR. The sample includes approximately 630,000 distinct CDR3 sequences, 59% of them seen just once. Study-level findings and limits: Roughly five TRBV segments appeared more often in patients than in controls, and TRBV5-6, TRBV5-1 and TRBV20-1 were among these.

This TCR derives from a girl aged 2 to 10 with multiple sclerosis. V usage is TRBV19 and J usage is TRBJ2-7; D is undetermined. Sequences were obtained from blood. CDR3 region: CASSINGRTYEQYF. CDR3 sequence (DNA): TGTGCCAGTAGTATTAACGGCAGGACCTACGAGCAGTACTTC.